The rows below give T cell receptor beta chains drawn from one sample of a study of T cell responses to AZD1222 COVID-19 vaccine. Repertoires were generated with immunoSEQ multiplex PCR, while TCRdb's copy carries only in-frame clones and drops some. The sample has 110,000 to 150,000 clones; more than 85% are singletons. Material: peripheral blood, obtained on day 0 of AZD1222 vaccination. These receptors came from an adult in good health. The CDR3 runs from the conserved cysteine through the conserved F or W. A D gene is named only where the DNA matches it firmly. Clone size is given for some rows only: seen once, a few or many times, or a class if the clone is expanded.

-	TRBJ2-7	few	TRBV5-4	TGTGCCAGCAGCCCTACTTGGGGCGGGTACGAGCAGTACTTC	CASSPTWGGYEQYF
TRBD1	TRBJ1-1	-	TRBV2	TGTGCCAGCAACTGGGACAGGAACACTGAAGCTTTCTTT	CASNWDRNTEAFF
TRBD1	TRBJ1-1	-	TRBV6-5	TGTGCCAGCAGTTATACACAGGGGGGGAGCACTGAAGCTTTCTTT	CASSYTQGGSTEAFF
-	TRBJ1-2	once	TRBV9	TGTGCCAGCAGCTCCGGGGCTTATGGCTACACCTTC	CASSSGAYGYTF
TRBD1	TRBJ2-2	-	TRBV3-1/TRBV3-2	TGTGCCAGCAGCTCTTATCCGGGACAGGGGGCCTCGGACACCGGGGAGCTGTTTTTT	CASSSYPGQGASDTGELFF
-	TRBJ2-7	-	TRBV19	TGTGCCAGTAGTACAGGGACCTACGAGCAGTACTTC	CASSTGTYEQYF
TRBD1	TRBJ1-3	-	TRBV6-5	TGTGCCAGCAGCCTACAGGGGGCTGGAAACACCATATATTTT	CASSLQGAGNTIYF
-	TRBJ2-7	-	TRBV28	TGTGCCAGCAGTACGCAGGAGGTCGAGTACTTC	CASSTQEVEYF
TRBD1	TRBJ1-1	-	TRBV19	TGTGCCAGTAGTTTGGGACAGGGGCTGGTTACTGAAGCTTTCTTT	CASSLGQGLVTEAFF
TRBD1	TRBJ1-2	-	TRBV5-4	TGTGCCAGCAGCTCTAGGACAGGAGTGGGCTATGGCTACACCTTC	CASSSRTGVGYGYTF
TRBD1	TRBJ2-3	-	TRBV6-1	TGTGCCAGCAGTGAAGCGACAGGGCACACAGATACGCAGTATTTT	CASSEATGHTDTQYF
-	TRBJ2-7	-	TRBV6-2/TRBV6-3	TGTGCCAGCAGTTCGGCGGGTTTAGGCGAGCAGTACTTC	CASSSAGLGEQYF
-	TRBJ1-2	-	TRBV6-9	TGTGCCAGCGGAGAAGGCTACACCTTC	CASGEGYTF
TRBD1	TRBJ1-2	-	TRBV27	TGTGCCAGCAGACCGACAGGGACCAGTGGCTACACCTTC	CASRPTGTSGYTF
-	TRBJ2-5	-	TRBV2	TGTGCCAGCAGCACTCAGGGGCTGGGGGAGACCCAGTACTTC	CASSTQGLGETQYF
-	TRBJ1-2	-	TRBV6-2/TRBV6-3	TGTGCCAGCACCCCCCGCGGAGGGAAAAGGTTAAGCGATGGCTACACCTTC	CASTPRGGKRLSDGYTF
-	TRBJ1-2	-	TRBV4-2	TGTGCCAGCAGCGCGGCCCGGCCCGGGTTGGGAAGAGCTAACTATGGCTACACCTTC	CASSAARPGLGRANYGYTF
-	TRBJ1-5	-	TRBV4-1	TGCGCCAGCAGCCAAGACGGACAGTATAGCAATCAGCCCCAGCATTTT	CASSQDGQYSNQPQHF
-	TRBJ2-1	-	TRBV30	TGTGCCTGCCGGATCTACAATGAGCAGTTCTTC	CACRIYNEQFF
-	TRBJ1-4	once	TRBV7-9	TGTGCCAGCAGCTTTTCGGGGACTGGGGCCTGGGAACTGTTTTTT	CASSFSGTGAWELFF
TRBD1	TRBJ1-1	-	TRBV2	TGTGCCAGCAGCCGGGGACAGGCAAACACTGAAGCTTTCTTT	CASSRGQANTEAFF
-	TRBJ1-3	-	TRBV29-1	TGCAGCGTTGCGTCGGGAGACACCATATATTTT	CSVASGDTIYF
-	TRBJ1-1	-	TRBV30	TGTGCCTGGAGTGGGCCCCCGATCCACACTGAAGCTTTCTTT	CAWSGPPIHTEAFF
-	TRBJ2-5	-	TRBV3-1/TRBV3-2	TGTGCCAGCACCTCAGTTAGGGGGGGCCAAGAGACCCAGTACTTC	CASTSVRGGQETQYF
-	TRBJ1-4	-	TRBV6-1	TGTGCCAGCAGTGACCCGTTTTACACAACTAATGAAAAACTGTTTTTT	CASSDPFYTTNEKLFF
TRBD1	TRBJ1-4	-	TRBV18	TGTGCCAGCTCACCTCCCGGGACAGTCCGTGAAAAACTGTTTTTT	CASSPPGTVREKLFF
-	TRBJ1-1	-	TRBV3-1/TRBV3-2	TGTGCCAGCAGCCCGAATAGGGCAGGGATTCACACTGAAGCTTTCTTT	CASSPNRAGIHTEAFF
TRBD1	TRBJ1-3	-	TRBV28	TGTGCCAGCAGTTCACCAGGGGGCTCTGGAAACACCATATATTTT	CASSSPGGSGNTIYF
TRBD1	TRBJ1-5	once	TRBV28	TGTGCCACTACCACGGGACAGGGGCATCAGCCCCAGCATTTT	CATTTGQGHQPQHF
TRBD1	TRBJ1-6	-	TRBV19	TGTGCCAGTAGTACACGGACAGGTAGTGATTTACTCCACTTT	CASSTRTGSDLLHF
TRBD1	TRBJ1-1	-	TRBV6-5	TGTGCCAGCAGTTACTCGGACAGGGCCCCGAACACTGAAGCTTTCTTT	CASSYSDRAPNTEAFF
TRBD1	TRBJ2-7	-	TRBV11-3	TGTGCCAGCAGCCTTGACAGGGGTTTGTACGAGCAGTACTTC	CASSLDRGLYEQYF
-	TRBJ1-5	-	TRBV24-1	TGTGCCACCAGTGATTCAGGGTGGAATCAGCCCCAGCATTTT	CATSDSGWNQPQHF
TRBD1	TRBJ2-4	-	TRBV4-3	TGCGCCAGCAGCCCGGGACAGGAAAACATTCAGTACTTC	CASSPGQENIQYF
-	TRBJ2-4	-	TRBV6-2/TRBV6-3	TGTGCCAGCAGTTACGATCCCCTAGTAAACATTCAGTACTTC	CASSYDPLVNIQYF
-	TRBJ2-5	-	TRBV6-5	TGTGCCAGCAGTTATTTGGAGCGAGGGGAGACCCAGTACTTC	CASSYLERGETQYF
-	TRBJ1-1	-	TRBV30	TGTGCCTGGAGTGATAAAAAGACAGGCGGCCTTGAAGCTTTCTTT	CAWSDKKTGGLEAFF
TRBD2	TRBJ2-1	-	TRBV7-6	TGTGCCAGCAGCCCCACTAGCGGGGGCTACAATGAGCAGTTCTTC	CASSPTSGGYNEQFF
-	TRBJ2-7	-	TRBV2	TGTGCCAGCAGTGGCGACAGGTACGAGCAGTACTTC	CASSGDRYEQYF
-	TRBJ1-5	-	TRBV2	TGTGCCAGCAGTCCTGGGACTATCACCAGATTTTCAGGGGACGGTCAGCCCCAGCATTTT	CASSPGTITRFSGDGQPQHF
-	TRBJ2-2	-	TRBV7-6	TGTGCCAGCGGGACCTTTTTCACCGGGGAGCTGTTTTTT	CASGTFFTGELFF
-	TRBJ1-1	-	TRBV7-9	TGTGCCAGCAGCCCACAGGTTGGGGGCACTGAAGCTTTCTTT	CASSPQVGGTEAFF
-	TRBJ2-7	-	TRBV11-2	TGTGCCAGCAGCTTCGGTATGACTAGGGGCTACGAGCAGTACTTC	CASSFGMTRGYEQYF
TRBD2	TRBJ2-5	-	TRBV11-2	TGTGCCAGCAGGGGGCGGGGAGGGCAGGAGACCCAGTACTTC	CASRGRGGQETQYF
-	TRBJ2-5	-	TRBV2	TGTGCCAGCATCGCCTTCCAAGAGACCCAGTACTTC	CASIAFQETQYF
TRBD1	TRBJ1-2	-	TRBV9	TGTGCCAGCAGCGTGAACCGGGACAGGGGTGTCTATGGCTACACCTTC	CASSVNRDRGVYGYTF
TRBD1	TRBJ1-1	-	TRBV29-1	TGCAGCGTTGTCCGGGACAGGGGGGAGACGGCTTTCTTT	CSVVRDRGETAFF
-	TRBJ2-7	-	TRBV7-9	TGTGCCAGCAGCCTCCCGGGGCCCTACTACGAGCAGTACTTC	CASSLPGPYYEQYF
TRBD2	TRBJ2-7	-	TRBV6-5	TGTGCCAGCAGTTACTCAGCGGGGGGGTTTTACGAGCAGTACTTC	CASSYSAGGFYEQYF
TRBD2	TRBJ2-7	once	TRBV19	TGTGCCAGTAGTATAGGGGATAGCGGGACCTACGAGCAGTACTTC	CASSIGDSGTYEQYF
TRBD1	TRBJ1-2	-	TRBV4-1	TGCGCCAGCAGCCAAGATTTGGTTGGACAGGGGGCTGACTACACCTTC	CASSQDLVGQGADYTF
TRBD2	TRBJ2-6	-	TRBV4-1	TGCGCCAGCAGCCCCGGGACGGGGAGGGGTTCTGGGGCCAACGTCCTGACTTTC	CASSPGTGRGSGANVLTF
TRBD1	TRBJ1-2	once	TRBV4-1	TGCGCCAGCAGCCAAGAGTTCCCAAAAGACAGGGATGGCTACACCTTC	CASSQEFPKDRDGYTF
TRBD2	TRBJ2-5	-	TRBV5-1	TGCGCCAGCAGCCCCGAGGCTAGCGGCCAAGAGACCCAGTACTTC	CASSPEASGQETQYF
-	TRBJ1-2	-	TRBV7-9	TGTGCCAGCAGCTCGGGCTTCTATGGCTACACCTTC	CASSSGFYGYTF